The rows below give T cell receptor beta chains drawn from one sample of a study of cytomegalovirus exposure and HLA in healthy donors. Assay used: immunoSEQ multiplex PCR; TCRdb lists only in-frame clones, some missing. The sample has 200,000 or so clones, 84% seen once. Sequencing was carried out using PBMCs. The receptors originated from a man aged 18 to 29 in good health and CMV-seropositive. Each CDR3 is given without its conserved first and last residue. Each record gives: D gene, V gene, J gene, CDR3 length, clone size, CDR3 protein. The D gene is left open where the match is weak. Some rows have no size entry. The others give once, few or many, or a class for an expanded clone.

>.|TRBV15|TRBJ2-3|11|.
ATSSSETDTQY
>.|TRBV6-5|TRBJ2-5|10|.
ASSPTRETQY
>TRBD2|TRBV9|TRBJ2-5|12|.
ASSDASGQETQY
>TRBD1|TRBV9|TRBJ2-7|14|.
ASSPRRDRRISEQY
>.|TRBV7-2|TRBJ2-3|14|.
ASSSQGSIRPDTQY
>TRBD2|TRBV15|TRBJ2-5|14|once
ATSSLGLAGGETQY
>TRBD1|TRBV5-6|TRBJ2-3|13|.
ASSPGTGRTDTQY
>.|TRBV13|TRBJ2-1|11|.
ASSSGLDPEQF
>TRBD1|TRBV13|TRBJ1-2|18|.
ASSAAGWVDREKGNYGYT
>TRBD1|TRBV6-5|TRBJ1-1|11|.
ASVQGAGTEAF
>TRBD2|TRBV5-4|TRBJ2-3|13|.
ASSLRLAISDTQY
>.|TRBV29-1|TRBJ2-1|9|.
SSGLNNEQF
>TRBD1|TRBV13|TRBJ1-1|13|.
ASSPRQGKRTEAF
>TRBD2|TRBV5-1|TRBJ2-1|13|.
ASSSGLAGFNEQF
>.|TRBV7-9|TRBJ2-1|11|.
ASSLAGVGEQF
>TRBD1|TRBV18|TRBJ2-7|14|.
ASSPLQGAISYEQY
>.|TRBV2|TRBJ2-7|8|.
ASNSYEQY
>TRBD2|TRBV25-1|TRBJ2-7|13|once
ASSPRASGAYEQY
>TRBD2|TRBV27|TRBJ2-7|13|.
ASRERPSGRDEQY
>TRBD1|TRBV30|TRBJ2-1|13|.
AWGRGTGGYNEQF
>.|TRBV30|TRBJ1-5|11|few
AWQTENDQPQH
>.|TRBV4-1|TRBJ2-1|13|.
ASSQVEGRYNEQF
>TRBD2|TRBV6-1|TRBJ2-3|13|.
ASRDLGTSRDTQY
>.|TRBV30|TRBJ1-5|11|.
AWSYQGSQPQH
>.|TRBV27|TRBJ1-5|13|.
ASSYRPAGNQPQH
>TRBD2|TRBV7-9|TRBJ2-1|16|.
ASSLLGLAGTANYEQF
>.|TRBV6-4|TRBJ2-7|13|.
ASTDRGTYGYEQY
>TRBD1|TRBV19|TRBJ1-2|11|.
ASSADRVSGYT
>TRBD1|TRBV5-1|TRBJ2-1|13|.
ASSLNTGVDNEQF
>TRBD1|TRBV9|TRBJ2-7|12|once
ASSQGQGPYEQY
>.|TRBV19|TRBJ1-5|13|once
ASSISSLKNQPQH
>TRBD1|TRBV6-5|TRBJ1-5|13|.
ASRGKGTGAQPQH
>TRBD1|TRBV5-1|TRBJ1-2|12|.
ASSPGQGLFGYT
>TRBD2|TRBV9|TRBJ2-7|13|once
ASSVDPAGNYEQY
>.|TRBV19|TRBJ2-1|14|.
ASSIGATSPYNEQF
>.|TRBV7-8|TRBJ2-2|13|.
ASSQARRRIGELF
>.|TRBV9|TRBJ2-3|14|.
ASSVGIAASTDTQY
>TRBD2|TRBV4-3|TRBJ2-1|13|.
ASSQVLAGSNEQF
>TRBD2|TRBV5-1|TRBJ2-1|14|.
ASSLPAGGPYNEQF
>TRBD2|TRBV6-5|TRBJ2-1|12|.
ASNGLAGHNEQF
>.|TRBV25-1|TRBJ1-4|12|.
ASSESRVNEKLF
>.|TRBV7-2|TRBJ1-2|11|.
ASSLQGNYGYT
>.|TRBV30|TRBJ1-1|13|.
AWTRSAGANTEAF
>TRBD2|TRBV7-3|TRBJ2-3|13|.
ASSLRLAGTDTQY
>.|TRBV27|TRBJ1-5|13|.
ASSLYSGGNQPQH
>TRBD2|TRBV28|TRBJ2-1|15|.
ATVREPSGRYYNEQF
>.|TRBV20-1|TRBJ2-1|8|.
SALESSKF
>.|TRBV27|TRBJ2-7|12|.
ASSLGGSTYEQY
>TRBD1|TRBV6-5|TRBJ2-3|11|once
ASRQGGTDTQY
>TRBD1|TRBV15|TRBJ2-7|11|medium-sized
ATGTGDPYEQY
>TRBD2|TRBV9|TRBJ2-3|15|.
ASSGARGRETADTQY
>TRBD2|TRBV7-3|TRBJ2-1|13|.
ASSPRLAGGNEQF
>.|TRBV5-4|TRBJ2-3|13|few
ASSLGRLDTDTQY
>.|TRBV12-2|TRBJ1-3|15|.
ASPPPPRGISGNTIY
>TRBD1|TRBV6-1|TRBJ2-7|13|few
ASSAGTVHTYEQY
>TRBD1|TRBV5-1|TRBJ2-7|11|.
ASSKTGPYEQY
>TRBD2|TRBV5-1|TRBJ2-7|9|.
ASGAGDEQY
>.|TRBV29-1|TRBJ2-2|11|.
SVGGVDDRELF